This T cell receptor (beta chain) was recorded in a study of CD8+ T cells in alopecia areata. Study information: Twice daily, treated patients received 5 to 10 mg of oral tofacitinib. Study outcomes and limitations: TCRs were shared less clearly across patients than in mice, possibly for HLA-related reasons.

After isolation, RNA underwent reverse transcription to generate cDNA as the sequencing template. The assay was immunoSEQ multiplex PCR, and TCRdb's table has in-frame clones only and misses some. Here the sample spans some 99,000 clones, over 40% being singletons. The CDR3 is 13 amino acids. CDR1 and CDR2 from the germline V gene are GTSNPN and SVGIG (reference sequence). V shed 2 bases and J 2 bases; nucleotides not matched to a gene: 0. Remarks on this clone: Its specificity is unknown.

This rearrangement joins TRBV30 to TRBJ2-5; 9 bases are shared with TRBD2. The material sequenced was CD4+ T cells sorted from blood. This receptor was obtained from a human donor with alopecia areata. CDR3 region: CAWSLAGQETQYF. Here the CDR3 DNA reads TGTGCCTGGAGTCTAGCGGGGCAAGAGACCCAGTACTTC.